The next 5 T cell receptor beta chains were all read from a single sample in a study of blood T cell repertoires in COVID-19. Profiling relied on immunoSEQ multiplex PCR, and the TCRdb table lists in-frame clones only, not all of them. The table includes 310,000 or so clones, around 87% detected once. The sequencing input was peripheral blood. Receptor source: a woman between 45 and 60 years old with active or convalescent COVID-19.

The CDR3 coding sequence is TGCGCCAGCAGCTTGGCGGGTACAGGGGGGGCGGATGAGCAGTTCTTC. Its translation is CASSLAGTGGADEQFF. V is TRBV5-1 and J is TRBJ2-1; D is possibly TRBD1 (8 bases). Trimming took off 0 bases at V and 8 bases at J, with 18 bases between the two ends. CDR1 and CDR2 from the germline V gene are SGHRS and YFSETQ. This CDR3 is 16 amino acids long.

The chain employs TRBV5-1 and TRBJ2-7, with D possibly TRBD1 on 6 matching bases. Germline lookup yields CDR1 SGHRS and CDR2 YFSETQ. V shed 4 bases and J shed 0 bases, with 14 bases lying between them. CDR3 length: 15 amino acids. The CDR3: CASSQGHTSSYEQYF. The CDR3 DNA reads TGCGCCAGCAGCCAGGGACATACTAGCTCCTACGAGCAGTACTTC.

This clone came up once. V gene TRBV10-3 combines with J gene TRBJ1-2; 7 nucleotides match TRBD1. V was clipped by 6 bases and J by 0 bases; unmatched bases: 1. The CDR3 covers 13 residues. Per the germline V gene, CDR1 is ENHRY and CDR2 is SYGVKD. The CDR3 DNA sequence: TGTGCCATCAGGGGACAGTCTAACTATGGCTACACCTTC. The encoded protein is CAIRGQSNYGYTF.

The chain joins TRBV27 to TRBJ1-1; 10 positions match TRBD1. Germline assignment: CDR1 MNHEY and CDR2 SMNVEV (reference sequence). CDR3 length: 13 residues. With 7 bases clipped from V and 6 bases from J, the junction kept 5 bases outside the gene matches. CDR3 in DNA: TGTGCCAGCATCCAGACAGGGGGCCCTGAAGCTTTCTTT. It codes for CASIQTGGPEAFF.

The chain employs TRBV10-3 and TRBJ2-7, with 10 positions matching TRBD2. Germline CDR1 reads ENHRY; CDR2 reads SYGVKD. There are 16 residues in the CDR3. J lost 0 bases, V lost 5 bases, and 7 bases had no gene match. CDR3 in DNA: TGTGCCATCAGTCCTAGCGGGAGCCTGAGCTCCTACGAGCAGTACTTC. It codes for CAISPSGSLSSYEQYF.